This T cell receptor beta chain was retrieved from a study of T cell responses to AZD1222 COVID-19 vaccine. Study information: Samples with a second dose at about 4 or about 12 weeks were pooled together.

Between the trimmed V and J ends, which lost 4 bases and 5 bases, there was a span of 21 bases. Germline-derived CDR1 and CDR2 are SGHRS and YFSETQ. The CDR3 has 16 amino acids. The repertoire was sequenced with immunoSEQ multiplex PCR; TCRdb's copy has only in-frame clones and lacks some. The table records 110,000 to 150,000 clones, about 93% of them present only once. Concerning this clone itself: The antigen is not known.

Whole-study findings and limits: Clonal diversity may have been underestimated in mostly white British donors. Baseline seropositivity characterized only a handful of AZD1222 recipients. Among vaccine-associated CD4 TCRs, coverage spanned spike, with dominance at 160-218 and 743-854.

This clonotype was sampled from an adult in good health. The sequencing here drew on peripheral blood, taken on day 0 of AZD1222 vaccination. The chain combines TRBV5-1 with TRBJ2-5; D possibly corresponds to TRBD2 (6 bases). CDR3 coding DNA: TGCGCCAGCAGCGACGGGGACTGGGGCACGGGGGAGACCCAGTACTTC. As protein: CASSDGDWGTGETQYF.